The 8 T cell receptor beta chains below all came from one sample that was sequenced in a study of T cells in Graves' hyperthyroidism and ophthalmopathy. RNA transcripts served as the template for amplifying TCR beta CDR3 regions. Researchers ran a first-round RT-PCR on the TCR CDR3 using the HTBI primer set. TCRdb passed the multiplex PCR reads through MiXCR, listing each CDR3 protein once. The table includes under 250,000 distinct CDR3 sequences, around 24% detected once. The sample was blood. The receptor source for this set is a woman in her thirties or forties with Graves' ophthalmopathy.

The DNA of the CDR3 is TGTGCCAGCAGTTTAATCCAGGGCGCAGGCACTGAAGCTTTCTTT. Its protein product is CASSLIQGAGTEAFF. The chain combines TRBV28 with TRBJ1-1; D is possibly TRBD1 (5 bases). CDR1 is MDHEN, CDR2 SYDVKM, per germline. The CDR3 is 15 residues long. V was clipped by 2 bases and J by 4 bases, with 14 bases between them. The full variable domain, in which reference TRBV28 and TRBJ1-1 provide the parts outside the CDR3, is DVKVTQSSRYLVKRTGEKVFLECVQDMDHENMFWYRQDPGLGLRLIYFSYDVKMKEKGDIPEGYSVSREKKERFSLILESASTNQTSMYLCASSLIQGAGTEAFFGQGTRLTVV.

This clonotype has at least ten counts. This rearrangement joins TRBV5-1 to TRBJ1-1, with a weak D call TRBD1 (6 bases). The V end lost 3 bases, the J end lost 1 base, and 16 bases lay between the germline ends. The germline V gene encodes CDR1 SGHRS and CDR2 YFSETQ. The CDR3 totals 16 residues. DNA of the CDR3: TGCGCCAGCAGCTCGGACAGCCGGAAGGGGAACACTGAAGCTTTCTTT. It yields the protein CASSSDSRKGNTEAFF.

The rearrangement links TRBV20-1 to TRBJ1-1; D uncertain. The germline V and J ends were trimmed by 7 bases and 1 base, with 10 bases remaining between them. The CDR3 is made up of 12 amino acids. Germline V gene lookup returns CDR1 DFQATT and CDR2 SNEGSKA (reference sequence). In nucleotides, the CDR3 is TGCAGTGGTAAGGACGGGAACACTGAAGCTTTCTTT. Protein: CSGKDGNTEAFF.

Many counts were recorded for this clonotype. The rearrangement links TRBV20-1 to TRBJ2-7, with 10 bases aligning to TRBD2. The CDR3 contains 16 residues. The germline V gene encodes CDR1 DFQATT and CDR2 SNEGSKA (reference sequence). V lost 4 bases to trimming and J lost 4 bases; unmatched junction nucleotides: 13. The CDR3 reads CSATPRASGRPYEQYF. The CDR3 nucleotides read TGCAGTGCTACCCCCCGTGCTAGCGGGAGACCGTACGAGCAGTACTTC.

This sequence joins TRBV25-1 and TRBJ1-2; D is unresolved. Per germline, CDR1 MGHDK and CDR2 SYGVNS. The CDR3 spans 13 residues. Trimming left V 1 base short and J 4 bases short, with 7 bases between. In nucleotides, the CDR3 is TGTGCCAGCAGTGAATCAGGTAGCTATGGCTACACCTTC. This encodes CASSESGSYGYTF.

The chain uses TRBV12-3 or TRBV12-4 and TRBJ1-2; D is uncertain. CDR3 length: 12 amino acids. Between the trimmed V and J ends, which lost 3 bases and 8 bases, there was a span of 10 bases. CDR3 DNA sequence: TGTGCCAGCAGTTTTGGGTCTCAAGGCTACACCTTC. This sequence encodes CASSFGSQGYTF.

The rearrangement uses TRBV6-2 or TRBV6-3 and TRBJ1-1; no reliable D call. The CDR3 has 15 residues. V was clipped by 4 bases and J by 1 base, with 13 bases between them. The germline CDR1 and CDR2 sequences are MNHEY and SVGEGT. The CDR3 region is CASSSPTRTNTEAFF. In DNA form, the CDR3 reads TGTGCCAGCAGTTCCCCGACACGGACGAACACTGAAGCTTTCTTT.

This clonotype was observed many times. This rearrangement joins TRBV25-1 to TRBJ2-3; 7 bases map to TRBD2. The V and J ends lost 1 base and 10 bases, in that order; junction bases with no gene match: 5. Germline V CDR1 and CDR2: MGHDK, SYGVNS. This CDR3 has 13 amino acids. The CDR3 is CASSELGEGAQYF. CDR3 coding DNA: TGTGCCAGCAGTGAATTAGGGGAGGGAGCGCAGTATTTT.